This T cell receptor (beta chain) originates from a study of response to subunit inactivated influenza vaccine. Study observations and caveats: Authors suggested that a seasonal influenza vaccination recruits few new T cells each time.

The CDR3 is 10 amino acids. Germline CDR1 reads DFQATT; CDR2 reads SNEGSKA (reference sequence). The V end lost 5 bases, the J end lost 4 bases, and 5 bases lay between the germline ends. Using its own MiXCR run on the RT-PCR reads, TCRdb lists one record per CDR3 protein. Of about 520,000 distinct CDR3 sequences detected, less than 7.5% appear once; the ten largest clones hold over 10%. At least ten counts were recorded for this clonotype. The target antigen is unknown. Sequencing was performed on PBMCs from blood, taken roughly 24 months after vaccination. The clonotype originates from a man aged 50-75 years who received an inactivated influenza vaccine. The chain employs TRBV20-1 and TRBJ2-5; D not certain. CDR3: CSAERETQYF. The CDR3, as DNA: TGCAGTGCTGAGAGAGAGACCCAGTACTTC.